The 16 T cell receptor beta chains below were found in one sample sequenced in a study of blood T cell repertoires in COVID-19. Measured with immunoSEQ multiplex PCR; TCRdb has only the in-frame clones, and not every one. The sample contains 200,000 to 250,000 clones, under 90% of which appear only once. The specimen sequenced was PBMCs or T cells enriched from blood (not recorded which). Receptors were obtained from a man between 60 and 70 years old who had recovered from COVID-19.

V and J are TRBV27 and TRBJ2-1, with 9 nucleotides matching TRBD1. V shed 1 base, J shed 0 bases, and the junction held 1 base outside the gene matches. This CDR3 is 16 amino acids long. Germline CDR1 reads MNHEY; CDR2 reads SMNVEV (reference sequence). The DNA for the CDR3 is TGTGCCAGCAGTTTATGGGGACAGGGCTCCTACAATGAGCAGTTCTTC. Translation gives CASSLWGQGSYNEQFF.

This chain links TRBV27 with TRBJ1-1; D uncertain. CDR3 size: 13 residues. Per the germline V gene, CDR1 is MNHEY and CDR2 is SMNVEV (reference sequence). The V end lost 4 bases, the J end lost 6 bases, and 12 bases lay between the germline ends. The CDR3 DNA reads as TGTGCCAGCAGTTGGTCTGGTACGGCTGAAGCTTTCTTT. It is translated as CASSWSGTAEAFF.

The chain has TRBV19 and TRBJ1-5; TRBD1 matches 8 bases. CDR3 length equals 15 residues. Trimming took 4 bases from V and 5 from J; bases not matched to a gene: 7. Germline CDR1 and CDR2: LNHDA and SQIVND (reference sequence). The CDR3 sequence is CASSKGQGGYQPQHF. The DNA of the CDR3 is TGTGCCAGTAGTAAAGGACAGGGAGGATATCAGCCCCAGCATTTT.

The J gene is TRBJ1-4, the V gene TRBV15, with 7 bases identical to TRBD1. The germline V gene has CDR1 LNHNV and CDR2 YYDKDF (reference sequence). V shed 0 bases, J shed 5 bases, and the junction held 3 bases outside the gene matches. The CDR3 totals 15 residues. The CDR3 is CATSREGDSNEKLFF. The CDR3 DNA reads as TGTGCCACCAGCAGAGAAGGGGACAGCAATGAAAAACTGTTTTTT.

This clone appeared once. The CDR3 is CASSPEPHNYGYTF. The DNA of the CDR3 is TGCGCCAGCAGCCCTGAACCACATAACTATGGCTACACCTTC. V is TRBV5-1 and J is TRBJ1-2; D is uncertain. The CDR3 sequence is 14 residues long. CDR1 and CDR2 from the germline V gene are SGHRS and YFSETQ. V was pared by 4 bases and J by 1 base, with 11 bases between.

This clone was detected only a few times. This chain joins TRBV6-2 or TRBV6-3 and TRBJ2-7; TRBD1 agrees at 7 bases. Losses at the gene ends were 0 bases for V and 3 bases for J; bases not matched to a gene: 2. The CDR3 runs 14 residues. Germline V lookup: CDR1 MNHEY, CDR2 SVGEGT. This chain's CDR3 is CASSYSAGGYEQYF. CDR3 DNA: TGTGCCAGCAGTTACTCGGCAGGGGGCTACGAGCAGTACTTC.

For the CDR3, the DNA is TGTGCCAGCAGCTTGGGACTAGCCGCCTACTACAATGAGCAGTTCTTC. Amino acid sequence: CASSLGLAAYYNEQFF. This chain links TRBV5-5 with TRBJ2-1; 7 nucleotides line up with TRBD2. Germline loops: CDR1 SGHKS, CDR2 YYEKEE (reference sequence). V trimming: 0 bases; J trimming: 3 bases; junction bases outside the gene matches: 6. CDR3 length equals 16 residues.

The CDR3 region has the DNA TGTGCCAGCAGTGAATTGGGCAGGGGGCATGATAATGAAAAACTGTTTTTT. Translated: CASSELGRGHDNEKLFF. V is TRBV25-1 and J is TRBJ1-4, with 8 nucleotides matching TRBD1. Germline V gives CDR1 MGHDK, CDR2 SYGVNS. Trimming at V came to 1 base and at J to 4 bases, leaving 8 bases not matched to a gene. This CDR3 is built from 17 residues.

The gene calls are TRBV4-2 and TRBJ2-1; possible D gene TRBD2, 7 bases. V lost 1 base, J lost 7 bases, and 17 bases lay in between. The CDR3 has 16 amino acids. CDR1 LGHNA and CDR2 YNFKEQ come from the germline V gene. CDR3 residues: CASSQVRGGARNEQFF. The CDR3 DNA sequence: TGTGCCAGCAGCCAAGTTAGGGGGGGGGCTCGGAATGAGCAGTTCTTC.

The chain recombines TRBV24-1 with TRBJ2-1, with TRBD1 matching over 7 bases. Germline loops: CDR1 KGHDR, CDR2 SFDVKD. The ends lost 2 bases at V and 3 bases at J; junction bases unmatched: 6. The CDR3 contains 16 residues. CDR3 sequence: CATSDSGTENYNEQFF. CDR3 coding DNA: TGTGCCACCAGTGATTCCGGGACAGAGAACTACAATGAGCAGTTCTTC.

The chain combines TRBV10-2 with TRBJ1-5, with D tentatively TRBD1 (6 bases). Germline CDR1 and CDR2: WSHSY and SAAADI. This CDR3 has 14 residues. Trimming pared 6 bases from V and 6 bases from J, leaving 15 bases between. The CDR3 DNA reads as TGCGCCAGCAGGGATACAGGGTTAAGTCAGCCCCAGCATTTT. Protein sequence: CASRDTGLSQPQHF.

The V and J genes are TRBV10-2 and TRBJ1-2; D gene ambiguous. Germline loops: CDR1 WSHSY, CDR2 SAAADI. CDR3 size: 14 residues. V was trimmed by 4 bases and J by 1 base, leaving 10 bases between them. Here the CDR3 DNA reads TGCGCCAGCAGTGGGGCAGACAATAACTATGGCTACACCTTC. Residues: CASSGADNNYGYTF.

The V call is TRBV4-3, the J call TRBJ1-6; no clear D. Germline lookup yields CDR1 LGHNA and CDR2 YSLEER. V was shortened by 0 bases and J by 14 bases, with 11 bases between the two germline ends. This CDR3 is built from 13 residues. The CDR3 region is CASSQDRSSSLHF. The CDR3, as DNA: TGCGCCAGCAGCCAAGATCGGTCATCTTCCCTCCACTTT.

The chain joins TRBV15 to TRBJ2-3, with TRBD2 matching 10 bases. CDR3 length equals 16 residues. Germline CDR1 and CDR2: LNHNV and YYDKDF (reference sequence). Germline trimming cut 0 bases from V and 5 bases from J; bases unmatched to any gene: 5. CDR3 sequence (DNA): TGTGCCACCAGCAGAGATCTAGCGGGGGTCCGAGATACGCAGTATTTT. Residues: CATSRDLAGVRDTQYF. Full variable domain (remainder filled in from reference TRBV15 and TRBJ2-3): DAMVIQNPRYQVTQFGKPVTLSCSQTLNHNVMYWYQQKSSQAPKLLFHYYDKDFNNEADTPDNFQSRRPNTSFCFLDIRSPGLGDTAMYLCATSRDLAGVRDTQYFGPGTRLTVL.

Comment on this clone: Its ends do not fully match the called genes, so a read error is possible. This chain links TRBV7-7 with TRBJ2-5, with 7 bases fitting TRBD1. This CDR3 comprises 16 residues. CDR1 and CDR2 (germline): SSHAT, FNYEAQ (reference sequence). CDR3 coding DNA: TGTGCTAGCAGCTTAAAAACGGGACAGTTCCAAGAGACCCAGTACTTC. It specifies CASSLKTGQFQETQYF.

V usage is TRBV15 and J usage is TRBJ1-5; D not resolved. V lost 0 bases and J lost 4, with 13 bases in between. Germline CDR1 is LNHNV and CDR2 is YYDKDF (reference sequence). The CDR3 consists of 16 residues. CDR3 DNA sequence: TGTGCCACCAGCAGAGATCGCCAGGCAGTTAATCAGCCCCAGCATTTT. It codes for CATSRDRQAVNQPQHF.